This record looks at one T cell receptor beta chain sequence and its context. Its matching antigen is unknown. The data belong to a study of T cell clonotyping in hematopoietic cell transplantation. With 1 base removed from V and 8 bases from J, the gap between germline ends came to 3 bases. This CDR3 has 10 residues. Germline V gives CDR1 SGHNT, CDR2 YYREEE (reference sequence). Method: immunoSEQ multiplex PCR; TCRdb's copy keeps in-frame clones and lacks some. The sample has around 8,400 clones, 75% to 85% seen once. General observations from the study: After transplant, recipient diversity fell while pathologically expanded clonotypes grew through day 180. Higher Inverse Simpson Index values in graft donor and pretransplant recipient predicted broader posttransplant TCR diversity. Without cell sorting, CD4 versus CD8 contributions remain unresolved. Few recipient clonotypes overlapped donors; over 95% were de novo at given depth.

This TCR was recovered from a female patient in her 50s who had an allogeneic stem cell transplant from an unrelated donor, so the T cells may come from the graft donor. Some clones in this sample may be carry-over from other donors' samples. The source material was peripheral blood mononuclear cells, sampled 180 days after allogeneic stem cell transplant. The rearrangement links TRBV5-4 to TRBJ1-2, with D unresolved. The CDR3 coding sequence is TGTGCCAGCAGCTTGAGGGGCTACACCTTC. It yields the protein CASSLRGYTF.